This T cell receptor beta chain appears in the sequencing data of a study of cytomegalovirus exposure and HLA in healthy donors. Study results and caveats: As a later analysis showed, a missense DCLRE1C variant was linked to trimming of TCR beta V- and J-genes.

As regards this clone: Its specificity is unknown.

These donors counted as nominally healthy when sampled, but unrecorded immune exposures were likely. The length of the CDR3 is 13 residues. V shed 5 bases, J shed 5 bases, and the junction held 4 bases outside the gene matches. From germline, CDR1 is GTSNPN and CDR2 SVGIG (reference sequence). In the PCR, 60 Vbeta and 13 Jbeta primers were used. Generated by immunoSEQ multiplex PCR, the TCRdb table keeps only in-frame clones and is missing some. The repertoire has about 100,000 clones, approximately 85% of them found once; the top ten carry 3.5% to 5%. The sequence was collected from a man aged 25 to 40 in good health and CMV-seronegative. Input material: PBMCs. The gene calls are TRBV30 and TRBJ1-1, with 11 bases fitting TRBD1. The DNA for the CDR3 is TGTGCCTGGCGGGGACAGGGGGGGACTGAAGCTTTCTTT. It encodes CAWRGQGGTEAFF. Supplemented by reference TRBV30 and TRBJ1-1, the full variable domain reads SQTIHQWPATLVQPVGSPLSLECTVEGTSNPNLYWYRQAAGRGLQLLFYSVGIGQISSEVPQNLSASRPQDRQFILSSKKLLLSDSGFYLCAWRGQGGTEAFFGQGTRLTVV.